This T cell receptor (beta chain) originates from a study of shared clonotypes between healthy human individuals. Across the whole study: Donors were a couple of women and a few men aged 18 to 49. CD4 naive and CD4 memory each took three plates per donor, while CD8 naive took two and CD8 memory one.

Trimming at V came to 8 bases and at J to 4 bases, leaving 7 bases not matched to a gene. The length of the CDR3 is 13 residues. The V gene's germline CDR1 is MNHEY and CDR2 SVGAGI. Study-wide results and limits: The generation probabilities recorded for non-shared clonotypes fell below those of clonotypes shared by all four donors.

Libraries were prepared by immunoSEQ multiplex PCR; TCRdb keeps only in-frame clonotypes and omits some of them. The profile shows some 2,500,000 clones, around 92% of them singletons. In the case of this clone: Its antigen is not identified.

The genes are TRBV6-5 and TRBJ2-5, with 7 nucleotides matching TRBD2. Source material: naive CD4+ T cells from PBMCs. Subset meaning: CD45RA+ positively selected. The TCR originated in a man aged 18 to 35 in good health. Some clones in this sample may be carry-over from other donors' samples. CDR3 sequence: CASLEAGLETQYF. The CDR3 coding sequence is TGTGCCAGCCTTGAAGCGGGATTAGAGACCCAGTACTTC.